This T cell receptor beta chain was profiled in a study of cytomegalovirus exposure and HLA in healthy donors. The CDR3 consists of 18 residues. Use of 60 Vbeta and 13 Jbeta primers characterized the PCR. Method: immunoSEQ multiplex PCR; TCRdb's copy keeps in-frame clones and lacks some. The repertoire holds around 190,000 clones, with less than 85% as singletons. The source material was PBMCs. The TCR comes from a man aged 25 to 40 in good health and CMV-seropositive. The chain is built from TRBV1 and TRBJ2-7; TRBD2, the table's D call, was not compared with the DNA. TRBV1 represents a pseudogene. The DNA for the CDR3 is TGCACCAGCAGCCCGCACGGACTAGCGGCAACCGCGGGGAACGAGCAGTACTTC. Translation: CTSSPHGLAATAGNEQYF.